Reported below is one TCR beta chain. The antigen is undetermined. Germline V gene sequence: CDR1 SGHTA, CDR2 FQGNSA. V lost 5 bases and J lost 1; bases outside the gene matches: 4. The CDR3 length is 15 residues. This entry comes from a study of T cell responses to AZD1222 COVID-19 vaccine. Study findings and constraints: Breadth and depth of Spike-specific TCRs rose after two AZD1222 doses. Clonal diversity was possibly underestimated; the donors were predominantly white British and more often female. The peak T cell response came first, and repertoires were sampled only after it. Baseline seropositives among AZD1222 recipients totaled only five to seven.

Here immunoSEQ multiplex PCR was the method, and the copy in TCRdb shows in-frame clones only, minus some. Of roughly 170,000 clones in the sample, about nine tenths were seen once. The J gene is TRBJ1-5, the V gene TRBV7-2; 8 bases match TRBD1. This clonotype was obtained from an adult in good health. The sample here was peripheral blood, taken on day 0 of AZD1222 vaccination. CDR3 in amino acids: CASSPGQGSNQPQHF. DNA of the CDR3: TGTGCCAGCAGCCCCGGACAGGGCAGCAATCAGCCCCAGCATTTT.